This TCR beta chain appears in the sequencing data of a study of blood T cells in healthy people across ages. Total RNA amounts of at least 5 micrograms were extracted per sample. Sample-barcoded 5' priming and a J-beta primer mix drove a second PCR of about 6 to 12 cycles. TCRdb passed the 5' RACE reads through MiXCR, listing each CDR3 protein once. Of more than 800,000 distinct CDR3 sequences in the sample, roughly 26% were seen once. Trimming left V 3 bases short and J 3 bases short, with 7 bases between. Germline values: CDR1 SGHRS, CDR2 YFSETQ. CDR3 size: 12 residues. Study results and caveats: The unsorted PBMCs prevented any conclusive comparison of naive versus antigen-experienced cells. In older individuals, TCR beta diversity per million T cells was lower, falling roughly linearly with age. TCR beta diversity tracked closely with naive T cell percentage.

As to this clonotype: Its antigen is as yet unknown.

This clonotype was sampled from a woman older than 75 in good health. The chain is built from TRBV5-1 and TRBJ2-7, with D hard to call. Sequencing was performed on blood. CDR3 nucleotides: TGCGCCAGCAGCTCCCAGCGCTACGAGCAGTACTTC. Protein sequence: CASSSQRYEQYF.